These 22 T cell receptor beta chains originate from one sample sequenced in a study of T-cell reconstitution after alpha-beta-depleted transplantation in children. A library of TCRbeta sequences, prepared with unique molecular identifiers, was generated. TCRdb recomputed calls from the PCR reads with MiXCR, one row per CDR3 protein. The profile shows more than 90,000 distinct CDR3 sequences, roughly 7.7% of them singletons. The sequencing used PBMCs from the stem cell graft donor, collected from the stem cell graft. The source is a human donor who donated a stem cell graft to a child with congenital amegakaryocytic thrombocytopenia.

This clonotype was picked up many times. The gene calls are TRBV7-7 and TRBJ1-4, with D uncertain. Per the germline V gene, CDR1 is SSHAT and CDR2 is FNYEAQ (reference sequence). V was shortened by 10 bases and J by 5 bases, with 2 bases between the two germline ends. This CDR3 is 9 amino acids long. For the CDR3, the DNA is TGTGCCATGAATGAAAAACTGTTTTTT. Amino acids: CAMNEKLFF.

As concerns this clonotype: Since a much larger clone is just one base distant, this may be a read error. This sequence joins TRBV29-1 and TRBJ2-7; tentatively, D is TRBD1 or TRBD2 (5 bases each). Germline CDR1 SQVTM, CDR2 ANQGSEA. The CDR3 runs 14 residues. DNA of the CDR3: TGCAGCGTTGCGGGACCGAAAGGAGCCTACCAGCAGTACTTC. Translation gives CSVAGPKGAYQQYF.

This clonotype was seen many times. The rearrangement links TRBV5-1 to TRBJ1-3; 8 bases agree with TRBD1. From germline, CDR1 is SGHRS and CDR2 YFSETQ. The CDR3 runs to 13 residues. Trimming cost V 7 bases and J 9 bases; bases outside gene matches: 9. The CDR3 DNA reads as TGCGCCAGCTCAACCGGGACAGGACGCACCATATATTTT. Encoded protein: CASSTGTGRTIYF.

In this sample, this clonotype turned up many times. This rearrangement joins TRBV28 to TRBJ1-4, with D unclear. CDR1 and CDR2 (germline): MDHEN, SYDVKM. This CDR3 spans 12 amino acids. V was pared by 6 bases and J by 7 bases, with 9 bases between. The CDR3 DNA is TGTGCCAGCAGGTCCAGTAGTGAAAAACTGTTTTTT. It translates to CASRSSSEKLFF.

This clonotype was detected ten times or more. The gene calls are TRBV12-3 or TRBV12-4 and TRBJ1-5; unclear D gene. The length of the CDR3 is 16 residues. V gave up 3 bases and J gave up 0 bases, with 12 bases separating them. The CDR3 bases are TGTGCCAGCAGTTTCGAAGGAGACAATAGCAATCAGCCCCAGCATTTT. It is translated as CASSFEGDNSNQPQHF.

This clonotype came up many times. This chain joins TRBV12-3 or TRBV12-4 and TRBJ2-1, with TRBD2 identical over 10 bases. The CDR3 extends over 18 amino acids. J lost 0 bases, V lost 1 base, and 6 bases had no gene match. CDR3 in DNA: TGTGCCAGCAGTTTAGGTCTAGCGGGAGTGGGCTCCTACAATGAGCAGTTCTTC. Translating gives CASSLGLAGVGSYNEQFF.

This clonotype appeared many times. The CDR3 is CSARGNNEQFF. The CDR3 DNA reads as TGCAGTGCTAGGGGCAACAATGAGCAGTTCTTC. The V and J genes are TRBV20-1 and TRBJ2-1, with D unclear. The CDR3 totals 11 residues. Deletions cut 3 bases from V and 5 bases from J, with 5 bases between. In germline, CDR1 is DFQATT, CDR2 SNEGSKA (reference sequence).

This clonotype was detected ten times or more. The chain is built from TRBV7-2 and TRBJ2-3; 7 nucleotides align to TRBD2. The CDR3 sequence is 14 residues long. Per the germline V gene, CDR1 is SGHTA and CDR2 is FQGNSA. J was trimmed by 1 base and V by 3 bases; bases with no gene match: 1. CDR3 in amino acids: CASSLGGRTDTQYF. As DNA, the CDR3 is TGTGCCAGCAGCTTGGGAGGGCGCACAGATACGCAGTATTTT.

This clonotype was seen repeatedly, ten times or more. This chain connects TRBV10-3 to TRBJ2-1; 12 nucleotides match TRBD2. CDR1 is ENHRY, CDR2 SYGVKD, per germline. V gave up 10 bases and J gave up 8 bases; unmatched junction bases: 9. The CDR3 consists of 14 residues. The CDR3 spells CATRLAGEVDEQFF. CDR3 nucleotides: TGTGCCACCAGACTAGCGGGAGAGGTGGATGAGCAGTTCTTC.

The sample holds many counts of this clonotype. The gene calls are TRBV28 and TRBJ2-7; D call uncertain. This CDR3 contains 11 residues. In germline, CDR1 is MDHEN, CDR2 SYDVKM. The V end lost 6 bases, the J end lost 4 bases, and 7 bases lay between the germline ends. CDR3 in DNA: TGTGCCAGCAGCTCCGCATACGAGCAGTACTTC. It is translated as CASSSAYEQYF.

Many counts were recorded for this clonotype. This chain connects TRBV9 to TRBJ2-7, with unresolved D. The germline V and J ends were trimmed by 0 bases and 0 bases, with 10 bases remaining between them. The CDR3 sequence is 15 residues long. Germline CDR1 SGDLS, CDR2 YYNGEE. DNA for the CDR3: TGTGCCAGCAGCGTAGCTCCGTCCCCCTCCTACGAGCAGTACTTC. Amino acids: CASSVAPSPSYEQYF. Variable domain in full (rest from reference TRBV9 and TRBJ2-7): DSGVTQTPKHLITATGQRVTLRCSPRSGDLSVYWYQQSLDQGLQFLIQYYNGEERAKGNILERFSAQQFPDLHSELNLSSLELGDSALYFCASSVAPSPSYEQYFGPGTRLTVT.

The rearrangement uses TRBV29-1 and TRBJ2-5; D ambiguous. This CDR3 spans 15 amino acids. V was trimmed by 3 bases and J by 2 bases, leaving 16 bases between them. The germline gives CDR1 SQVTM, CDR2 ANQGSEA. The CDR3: CSVEGSLSRQETQYF. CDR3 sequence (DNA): TGCAGCGTTGAGGGTAGCCTTAGTCGGCAAGAGACCCAGTACTTC.

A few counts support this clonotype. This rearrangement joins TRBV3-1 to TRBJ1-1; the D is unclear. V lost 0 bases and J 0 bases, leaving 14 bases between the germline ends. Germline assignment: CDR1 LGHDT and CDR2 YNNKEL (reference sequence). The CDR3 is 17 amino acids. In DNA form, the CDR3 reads TGTGCCAGCAGCCAAGATCTTGAGGCCACCCTGAACACTGAAGCTTTCTTT. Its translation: CASSQDLEATLNTEAFF.

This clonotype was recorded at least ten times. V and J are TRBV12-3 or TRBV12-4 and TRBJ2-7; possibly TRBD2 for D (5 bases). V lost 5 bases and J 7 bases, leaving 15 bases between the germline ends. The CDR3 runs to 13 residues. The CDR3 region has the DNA TGTGCCAGCAGTAACGAAGGGAGTTGGGAGCAGTACTTC. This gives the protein CASSNEGSWEQYF.

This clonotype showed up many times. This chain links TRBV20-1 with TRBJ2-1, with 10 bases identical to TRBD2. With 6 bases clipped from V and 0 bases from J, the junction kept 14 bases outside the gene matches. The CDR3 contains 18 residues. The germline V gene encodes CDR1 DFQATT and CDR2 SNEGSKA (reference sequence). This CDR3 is CSAEPGLASLSSYNEQFF. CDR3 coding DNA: TGCAGTGCCGAGCCGGGACTAGCGTCCCTTAGCTCCTACAATGAGCAGTTCTTC.

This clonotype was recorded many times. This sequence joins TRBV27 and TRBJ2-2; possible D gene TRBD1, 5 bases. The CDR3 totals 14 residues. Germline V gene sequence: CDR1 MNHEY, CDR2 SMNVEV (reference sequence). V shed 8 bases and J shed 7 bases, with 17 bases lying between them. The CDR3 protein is CASWPQGPGGELFF. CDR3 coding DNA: TGTGCCAGCTGGCCCCAGGGTCCAGGCGGGGAGCTGTTTTTT.

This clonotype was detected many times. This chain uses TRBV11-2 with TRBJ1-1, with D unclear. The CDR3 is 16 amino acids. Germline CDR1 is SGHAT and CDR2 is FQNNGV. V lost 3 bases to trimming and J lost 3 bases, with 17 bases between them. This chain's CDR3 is CASSFGRFGRDTEAFF. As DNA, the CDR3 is TGTGCCAGCAGCTTCGGACGATTTGGCCGGGACACTGAAGCTTTCTTT.

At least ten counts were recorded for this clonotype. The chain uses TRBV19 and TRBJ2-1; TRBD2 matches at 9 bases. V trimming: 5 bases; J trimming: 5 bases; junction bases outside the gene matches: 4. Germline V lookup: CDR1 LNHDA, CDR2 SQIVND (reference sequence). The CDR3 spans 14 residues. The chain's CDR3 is CASSRIAGDNEQFF. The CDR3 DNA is TGTGCCAGTAGTCGAATAGCGGGGGACAATGAGCAGTTCTTC.

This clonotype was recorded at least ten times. The DNA of the CDR3 is TGTGCCAGCAGCGGGACAGGACTCGAGACCCAGTACTTC. Amino acid sequence: CASSGTGLETQYF. V gene TRBV5-5 combines with J gene TRBJ2-5; TRBD1 matches at 8 bases. V dropped 4 bases and J dropped 5; count of bases not matched to a gene: 4. Germline V gene sequence: CDR1 SGHKS, CDR2 YYEKEE (reference sequence). The CDR3 has 13 residues.

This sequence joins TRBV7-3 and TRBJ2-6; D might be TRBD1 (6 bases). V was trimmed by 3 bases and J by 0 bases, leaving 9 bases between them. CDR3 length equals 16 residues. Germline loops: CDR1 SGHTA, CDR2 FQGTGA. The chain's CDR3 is CASSLDRTSGANVLTF. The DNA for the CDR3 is TGTGCCAGCAGCTTGGACAGAACCTCTGGGGCCAACGTCCTGACTTTC.

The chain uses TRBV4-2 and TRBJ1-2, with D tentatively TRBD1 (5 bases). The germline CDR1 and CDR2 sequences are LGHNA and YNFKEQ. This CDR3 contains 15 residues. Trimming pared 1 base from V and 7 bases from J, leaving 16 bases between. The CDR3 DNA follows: TGTGCCAGCAGCCAAGGAAGGGGCTCAGGAAGTGGCTACACCTTC. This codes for CASSQGRGSGSGYTF.

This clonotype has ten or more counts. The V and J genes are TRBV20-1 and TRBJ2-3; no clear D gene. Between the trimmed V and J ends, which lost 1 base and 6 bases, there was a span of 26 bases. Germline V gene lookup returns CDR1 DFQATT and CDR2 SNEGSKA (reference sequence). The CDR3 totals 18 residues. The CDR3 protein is CSARGLSGAGVGADTQYF. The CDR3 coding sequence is TGCAGTGCTAGAGGCCTCTCAGGAGCTGGAGTTGGAGCTGATACGCAGTATTTT.